The 24 T cell receptor beta chains presented below share a single source sample, sequenced in a study of cytomegalovirus exposure and HLA in healthy donors. 13 Jbeta primers and 60 Vbeta primers were used for the PCR. Clones were read by immunoSEQ multiplex PCR, and TCRdb kept only the in-frame ones, dropping some. There are approximately 170,000 clones in the sample; roughly 72% occur only once, and roughly 1.9% lies in the top ten. The sequencing sample was made of PBMCs. The source is a woman in her 30s in good health and CMV-seropositive.

The chain combines TRBV25-1 with TRBJ2-6; the match to TRBD1 covers 9 bases. Germline CDR1 reads MGHDK; CDR2 reads SYGVNS. With 6 bases clipped from V and 0 bases from J, the junction kept 9 bases outside the gene matches. This CDR3 is 18 amino acids long. CDR3 region: CASSQPRTGVSGANVLTF. The CDR3 coding sequence is TGTGCCAGCAGCCAACCGAGGACAGGGGTCTCTGGGGCCAACGTCCTGACTTTC. Full variable domain (missing parts from reference TRBV25-1 and TRBJ2-6): EADIYQTPRYLVIGTGKKITLECSQTMGHDKMYWYQQDPGMELHLIHYSYGVNSTEKGDLSSESTVSRIRTEHFPLTLESARPSHTSQYLCASSQPRTGVSGANVLTFGAGSRLTVL.

This clone appeared once. The rearrangement uses TRBV28 and TRBJ2-5; 8 nucleotides agree with TRBD1. Losses at the gene ends were 2 bases for V and 5 bases for J; bases not matched to a gene: 4. This CDR3 has 14 residues. Looked up from germline, CDR1 is MDHEN and CDR2 is SYDVKM. CDR3 coding DNA: TGTGCCAGCAGTTTAACAGGGGGGAGGGAGACCCAGTACTTC. Protein product: CASSLTGGRETQYF.

The chain links TRBV28 to TRBJ1-1; D is unclear. Germline V lookup: CDR1 MDHEN, CDR2 SYDVKM. V shed 8 bases and J shed 10 bases, with 17 bases lying between them. The CDR3 covers 12 residues. The CDR3 sequence is CASSEGRWAAFF. The CDR3 coding sequence is TGTGCCAGCTCAGAGGGAAGGTGGGCAGCTTTCTTT.

This chain joins TRBV5-1 and TRBJ1-1; possible D gene TRBD1, 5 bases. The V end lost 3 bases, the J end lost 3 bases, and 12 bases lay between the germline ends. This CDR3 comprises 14 residues. Looked up from germline, CDR1 is SGHRS and CDR2 is YFSETQ. CDR3 DNA sequence: TGCGCCAGCAGCTCAGACAGATATGACACTGAAGCTTTCTTT. Residues: CASSSDRYDTEAFF.

The chain recombines TRBV5-6 with TRBJ1-2, with 8 bases matching TRBD1. CDR1 is SGHDT and CDR2 is YYEEEE in the germline V gene. V was clipped by 2 bases and J by 2 bases; unmatched bases: 11. CDR3 length: 17 residues. DNA of the CDR3: TGTGCCAGCAGCTTATCGACAGGGGCCCTCAAAAACTATGGCTACACCTTC. The encoded protein is CASSLSTGALKNYGYTF.

This chain connects TRBV4-1 to TRBJ2-7; D is perhaps TRBD1 (6 bases). Germline V gives CDR1 MGHRA, CDR2 YSYEKL. This CDR3 region has 15 residues. V dropped 6 bases and J dropped 3 bases, with 18 bases sitting between them. The CDR3 protein is CASRLVGTQNYEQYF. DNA of the CDR3: TGCGCCAGCAGGCTTGTCGGGACACAGAACTACGAGCAGTACTTC.

This clone showed up just once. The CDR3 here is CASSIDHGGGWSNQPQHF. In nucleotides, the CDR3 is TGTGCCAGTAGTATAGATCATGGAGGGGGCTGGAGCAATCAGCCCCAGCATTTT. The chain is built from TRBV19 and TRBJ1-5, with 7 bases fitting TRBD1. The V gene end was trimmed by 0 bases and the J gene end by 1 base; junction bases not matched to a gene: 9. The CDR3 spans 18 residues. The germline gives CDR1 LNHDA, CDR2 SQIVND (reference sequence).

A few counts support this clone. The CDR3 sequence is CASSLIGEQYF. In DNA form, the CDR3 reads TGTGCCAGCAGCTTAATCGGGGAGCAGTACTTC. The chain has TRBV7-9 and TRBJ2-7; no clear D gene. Germline assignment: CDR1 SEHNR and CDR2 FQNEAQ (reference sequence). This CDR3 has 11 residues. Trimming took off 2 bases at V and 7 bases at J, with 6 bases between the two ends.

J is TRBJ1-6 and V is TRBV13; TRBD1 is a possible D gene (5 bases). Germline V gene lookup returns CDR1 PRHDT and CDR2 FYEKMQ (reference sequence). V dropped 2 bases and J dropped 6 bases, with 8 bases sitting between them. CDR3 length: 14 residues. The CDR3 DNA reads TGTGCCAGCAGCTTAAGGGGAGGTAATTCACCCCTCCACTTT. Translation gives CASSLRGGNSPLHF.

This clone occurred a few times. This chain uses TRBV6-5 with TRBJ2-5; TRBD1 matches 8 bases. Germline CDR1 is MNHEY and CDR2 is SVGAGI. The V segment lost 2 bases and the J segment 5 bases; nucleotides outside the gene matches: 7. The CDR3 extends over 15 amino acids. The CDR3 here is CASSYGQGAGETQYF. Written as DNA, the CDR3 is TGTGCCAGCAGTTACGGTCAGGGGGCAGGGGAGACCCAGTACTTC.

CDR3 DNA: TGCAGCGGAGGCGGCGTACTAGCGGGGGTCGAGCAGTTCTTC. Its protein product is CSGGGVLAGVEQFF. The chain employs TRBV29-1 and TRBJ2-1; 11 bases match TRBD2. The trim removed 7 bases at V and 10 bases at J, leaving 12 bases unmatched. The CDR3 has 14 amino acids. Germline V gene lookup returns CDR1 SQVTM and CDR2 ANQGSEA.

The rearrangement joins TRBV7-9 to TRBJ2-2; 7 nucleotides agree with TRBD1. Per the germline V gene, CDR1 is SEHNR and CDR2 is FQNEAQ (reference sequence). The junction had 3 bases not matched to a gene; V was cut back by 3 bases and J by 2 bases. The CDR3 has 15 amino acids. CDR3 sequence: CASSFWDSNTGELFF. In nucleotides, the CDR3 is TGTGCCAGCAGCTTTTGGGACAGTAACACCGGGGAGCTGTTTTTT.

V and J are TRBV10-1 and TRBJ1-2; D may be TRBD1 (6 bases). V lost 6 bases and J lost 0, with 8 bases in between. The CDR3 sequence is 13 residues long. Germline V gene sequence: CDR1 WNHNN, CDR2 SYGVQD (reference sequence). Written as DNA, the CDR3 is TGCGCCAGCAGCGACAGGACTAACTATGGCTACACCTTC. It is translated as CASSDRTNYGYTF.

CDR3 sequence (DNA): TGTGCCGTTAGCAATGAGCAGTTCTTC. This encodes CAVSNEQFF. This chain connects TRBV7-2 to TRBJ2-1, with D unclear. Germline-derived CDR1 and CDR2 are SGHTA and FQGNSA. This CDR3 contains 9 residues. The V and J ends lost 11 bases and 6 bases respectively, with 5 bases between them. Looking up the rest from reference TRBV7-2 and TRBJ2-1 gives the full variable domain: GAGVSQSPSNKVTEKGKDVELRCDPISGHTALYWYRQSLGQGLEFLIYFQGNSAPDKSGLPSDRFSAERTGGSVSTLTIQRTQQEDSAVYLCAVSNEQFFGPGTRLTVL.

This clone was seen once. CDR3 in DNA: TGCGCCAGCAGCTTGGCGGTTGCAACTAATGAAAAACTGTTTTTT. Translation gives CASSLAVATNEKLFF. The chain recombines TRBV5-1 with TRBJ1-4; D is unclear. V lost 0 bases and J lost 0, with 6 bases in between. Per germline, CDR1 SGHRS and CDR2 YFSETQ. This CDR3 is built from 15 residues.

J is TRBJ1-5 and V is TRBV18; possibly TRBD1 for D (5 bases). Germline V CDR1 and CDR2: KGHSH, LQKENI. The CDR3 runs to 15 residues. Trimming pared 0 bases from V and 7 bases from J, leaving 13 bases between. The CDR3 here is CASSPPAGGEQPQHF. CDR3 nucleotide sequence: TGTGCCAGCTCACCACCGGCCGGGGGAGAACAGCCCCAGCATTTT.

The chain recombines TRBV5-1 with TRBJ1-1; 8 bases align to TRBD1. The CDR3 spans 17 residues. Germline V gene lookup returns CDR1 SGHRS and CDR2 YFSETQ. With 3 bases clipped from V and 2 bases from J, the junction kept 12 bases outside the gene matches. The CDR3 region has the DNA TGCGCCAGCAGCTCGACCCCGGACAGGGCATATAACACTGAAGCTTTCTTT. Protein sequence: CASSSTPDRAYNTEAFF.

V usage is TRBV5-1 and J usage is TRBJ2-7; the D is unclear. V was pared by 4 bases and J by 3 bases, with 17 bases between. CDR1 is SGHRS and CDR2 is YFSETQ in the germline V gene. The CDR3 totals 15 residues. In DNA form, the CDR3 reads TGCGCCAGCAGCCCAGCGCTAGTAATCGGCTACGAGCAGTACTTC. It translates to CASSPALVIGYEQYF.

The gene calls are TRBV13 and TRBJ1-6, with D hard to call. This CDR3 comprises 14 residues. Germline V lookup: CDR1 PRHDT, CDR2 FYEKMQ (reference sequence). Trimming removed 6 bases from V and 8 bases from J, with 14 bases in between. The CDR3 reads CASSGGRSYSPLHF. In nucleotides, the CDR3 is TGTGCCAGCAGTGGTGGCCGTAGCTATTCACCCCTCCACTTT. Full variable domain (missing parts from reference TRBV13 and TRBJ1-6): AAGVIQSPRHLIKEKRETATLKCYPIPRHDTVYWYQQGPGQDPQFLISFYEKMQSDKGSIPDRFSAQQFSDYHSELNMSSLELGDSALYFCASSGGRSYSPLHFGNGTRLTVT.

J is TRBJ2-6 and V is TRBV14, with TRBD1 as a possible D gene (5 bases). Trimming removed 4 bases from V and 0 bases from J, with 19 bases in between. The CDR3 is made up of 19 amino acids. Germline V gene lookup returns CDR1 SGHDN and CDR2 FVKESK. The CDR3 nucleotides are TGTGCCAGCAGCCCGCGACCCGAGACAGTAAGCTCTGGGGCCAACGTCCTGACTTTC. Its translation is CASSPRPETVSSGANVLTF.

The rearrangement joins TRBV9 to TRBJ2-7; the match to TRBD1 covers 9 bases. This CDR3 spans 15 amino acids. Germline CDR1 SGDLS, CDR2 YYNGEE. V dropped 3 bases and J dropped 4; count of bases not matched to a gene: 8. The CDR3, as DNA: TGTGCCAGCAGCGCTGATGGGACAGGGCAATACGAGCAGTACTTC. Protein product: CASSADGTGQYEQYF.

CDR3 DNA sequence: TGTGCCAGTAGGGGGGGACGGCCAGAAGCTTTCTTT. The encoded protein is CASRGGRPEAFF. The chain recombines TRBV19 with TRBJ1-1, with a possible D match to TRBD1 (5 bases). Deletions cut 6 bases from V and 8 bases from J, with 13 bases between. The CDR3 is 12 amino acids. Germline-derived CDR1 and CDR2 are LNHDA and SQIVND (reference sequence).

The chain has TRBV29-1 and TRBJ1-1; the D gene is possibly TRBD1 (6 bases). This CDR3 has 13 amino acids. Germline V gene lookup returns CDR1 SQVTM and CDR2 ANQGSEA. Trimming pared 3 bases from V and 2 bases from J, leaving 10 bases between. The CDR3 is CSVDRGGNTEAFF. The CDR3 DNA reads as TGCAGCGTTGACAGGGGCGGTAACACTGAAGCTTTCTTT.

This rearrangement joins TRBV19 to TRBJ2-7; 7 positions match TRBD1. The V segment lost 5 bases and the J segment 0 bases; nucleotides outside the gene matches: 4. The germline V gene has CDR1 LNHDA and CDR2 SQIVND (reference sequence). The CDR3 totals 14 residues. The CDR3 spells CASSVRDSSYEQYF. CDR3 sequence (DNA): TGTGCCAGTAGTGTCCGGGACAGCTCCTACGAGCAGTACTTC.